By share, the clone carrying this T cell receptor beta chain counts as medium-sized. The data were obtained in a study of early T cells in non-severe SARS-CoV-2 infection. TCRdb passed the 5' RACE reads through MiXCR, listing each CDR3 protein once. The sample consists of fewer than 75,000 distinct CDR3 sequences, around 20% of them appearing once. The source of this sequence is an adult who was a healthcare worker with PCR-confirmed SARS-CoV-2 infection or an uninfected control (not recorded which). The sequencing here drew on whole blood, taken at baseline.

The CDR3 loop is CASSDTPNQETQYF. In DNA form, the CDR3 reads TGTGCCAGCAGTGATACACCGAACCAAGAGACCCAGTACTTC. V is TRBV2 and J is TRBJ2-5; D unresolved. V was cut by 3 bases and J by 0 bases, with 8 bases left in between. This CDR3 is built from 14 residues. Looked up from germline, CDR1 is SNHLY and CDR2 is FYNNEI.